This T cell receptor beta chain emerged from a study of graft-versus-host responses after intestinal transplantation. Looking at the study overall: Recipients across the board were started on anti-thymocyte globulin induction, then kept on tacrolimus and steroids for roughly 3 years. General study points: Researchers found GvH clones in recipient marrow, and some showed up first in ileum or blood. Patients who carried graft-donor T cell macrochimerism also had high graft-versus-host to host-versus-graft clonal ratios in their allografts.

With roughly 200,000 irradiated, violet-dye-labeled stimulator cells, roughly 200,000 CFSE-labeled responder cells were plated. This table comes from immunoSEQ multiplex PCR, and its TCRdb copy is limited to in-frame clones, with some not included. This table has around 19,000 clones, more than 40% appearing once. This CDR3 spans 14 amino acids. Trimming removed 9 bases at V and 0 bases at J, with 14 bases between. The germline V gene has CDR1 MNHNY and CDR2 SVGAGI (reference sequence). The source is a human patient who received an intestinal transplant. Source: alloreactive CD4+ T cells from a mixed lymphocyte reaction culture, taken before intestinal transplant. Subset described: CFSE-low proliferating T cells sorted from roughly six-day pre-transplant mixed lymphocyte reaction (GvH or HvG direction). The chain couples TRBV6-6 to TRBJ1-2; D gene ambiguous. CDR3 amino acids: CASRRTDANYGYTF. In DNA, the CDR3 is TGTGCCAGTAGACGGACTGACGCTAACTATGGCTACACCTTC.